This T cell receptor beta chain is drawn from a study of CXCR3-negative and CXCR3-positive naive CD8 T cells. Through 5' RACE with UMI labels, the TRB cDNA libraries were prepared. After re-calling the 5' RACE reads, TCRdb lists one entry per CDR3 protein, DNA absent. This sample contains tens of thousands of distinct CDR3 sequences. Note on this clonotype: The antigen remains undetermined.

Study results and limitations: Memory cells diverged, while naive CXCR3-positive and CXCR3-negative cells had similar TRBV-TRBJ usage. Naive cells that were CXCR3-positive had more hydrophobic TRB CDR3s (compared with CXCR3-negative naive cells).

Naive cells were sorted as CD45RO-, CCR7+, CD27+ and CD95-. The sequence came from a human donor in good health. Some clones in this sample may be carry-over from other donors' samples. The specimen sequenced was naive CXCR3+ CD8+ T cells from blood. Sample subset: CD45RO-CCR7+CD27+CD95- naive CD8+ T cells expressing CXCR3 (TNR3+).

The CDR3 loop is CASSLVADIRGYTF. The chain employs TRBV5-6 and TRBJ1-2. Looked up from germline, CDR1 is SGHDT and CDR2 is YYEEEE. There are 14 residues in the CDR3.